The subject of this entry is one T cell receptor beta chain. Its antigen is not identified. After constant-region reverse-primer amplification, full-length variable regions underwent semi-nested PCR with Nested Universal Primer A. TCRdb re-called the 5' RACE reads with MiXCR, one entry per CDR3 protein. The sample has roughly 7,400 distinct CDR3 sequences, approximately 70% seen once; the top ten hold roughly 4.7%. The CDR3 has 13 residues. CDR1 and CDR2 (germline): SQVTM, ANQGSEA. V was cut by 4 bases and J by 5 bases, with 12 bases left in between. The study's findings and limits: Tumor Treg TCRs overlapped most with tumor naive CD4+ cells. Tumor memory CD4+ T cell TCR gene usage clustered with blood and lymph node memory CD4+ cells and lymph node naive CD4+ cells.

Cells sorted as Tregs were CD4+, CD25+ and CD127-/low. This rearrangement joins TRBV29-1 to TRBJ2-1; a weak D match, TRBD1 (6 bases). Sequencing input: tumor-infiltrating Tregs sorted from the breast tumor. The sequence came from a female donor with breast cancer. CDR3 region: CSVVGDRHNEQFF. The CDR3 bases are TGCAGCGTTGTAGGTGACAGGCACAATGAGCAGTTCTTC.